These T cell receptor beta chains were read from a single sample in a study of CD8 T cells in Susac syndrome. One entry per CDR3 protein, called by TCRdb with MiXCR from the immunoSEQ multiplex PCR reads. The sample consists of approximately 150,000 distinct CDR3 sequences, around 95% of them appearing once. The specimen was CD4+ T cells from PBMCs. All receptors come from a human donor in good health. Both conserved end residues are part of each CDR3. A D gene is named only where the DNA matches it firmly. A row's size may be missing; if present it is once, few, many or a size class.

D,V,size,length,J,CDR3,DNA
TRBD1,TRBV29-1,NA,13,TRBJ2-5,CSVDGTERETQYF,TGCAGCGTTGATGGGACAGAAAGGGAGACCCAGTACTTC
NA,TRBV2,NA,14,TRBJ2-2,CASSGGLTTGELFF,TGTGCCAGCAGTGGCGGGCTTACCACCGGGGAGCTGTTTTTT
NA,TRBV6-5,NA,16,TRBJ1-1,CASSSESRYRDTEAFF,TGTGCCAGCAGCTCTGAGTCCAGATACAGGGACACTGAAGCTTTCTTT
NA,TRBV12-3/TRBV12-4,NA,11,TRBJ2-5,CATGLFETQYF,TGTGCCACCGGATTGTTTGAGACCCAGTACTTC
NA,TRBV7-2,NA,14,TRBJ1-2,CASSFSGGNYGYTF,TGTGCCAGCAGCTTCTCCGGCGGAAACTATGGCTACACCTTC
TRBD1,TRBV29-1,NA,13,TRBJ2-7,CSVATDRAGEQYF,TGCAGCGTTGCAACGGACAGGGCGGGAGAGCAGTACTTC
TRBD1,TRBV3-1,few,14,TRBJ1-2,CASSSGQGARGYTF,TGTGCCAGCAGTTCTGGACAGGGGGCGCGCGGCTACACCTTC
NA,TRBV29-1,NA,16,TRBJ2-1,CSVEDQGGPRYNEQFF,TGCAGCGTTGAAGATCAAGGGGGGCCTCGCTACAATGAGCAGTTCTTC
NA,TRBV5-1,NA,14,TRBJ1-1,CASSLQGFNTEAFF,TGCGCCAGCAGCTTGCAGGGATTTAACACTGAAGCTTTCTTT
TRBD1,TRBV5-6,NA,15,TRBJ2-7,CASSFWTGRSYEQYF,TGTGCCAGCAGCTTTTGGACAGGAAGGTCCTACGAGCAGTACTTC
NA,TRBV7-2,NA,16,TRBJ2-3,CASSPWGLANTDTQYF,TGTGCCAGCAGCCCATGGGGATTAGCGAACACAGATACGCAGTATTTT
NA,TRBV10-3,NA,12,TRBJ2-7,CAISVGGNEQYF,TGTGCCATCAGTGTAGGAGGAAACGAGCAGTACTTC
TRBD2,TRBV20-1,NA,13,TRBJ2-7,CSARLAGFGEQYF,TGCAGTGCTAGACTAGCGGGGTTTGGCGAGCAGTACTTC
NA,TRBV10-3,NA,12,TRBJ1-5,CAIAQKNQPQHF,TGTGCCATTGCACAGAAAAATCAGCCCCAGCATTTT
NA,TRBV6-6,NA,12,TRBJ1-2,CASSYEGNGYTF,TGTGCCAGCAGTTACGAGGGAAACGGCTACACCTTC
TRBD1,TRBV29-1,NA,14,TRBJ1-2,CSVSATGGGPGYTF,TGCAGCGTCTCTGCGACAGGGGGGGGACCTGGCTACACCTTC
TRBD1,TRBV27,NA,18,TRBJ1-4,CATSRQGSPFATNEKLFF,TGTGCCACCAGCCGACAGGGCAGCCCATTTGCAACTAATGAAAAACTGTTTTTT
NA,TRBV5-4,NA,16,TRBJ2-3,CASSLAVRVRTDTQYF,TGTGCCAGCAGCTTGGCCGTCCGGGTGCGCACAGATACGCAGTATTTT
TRBD2,TRBV9,NA,17,TRBJ2-1,CASSFSLAGVIYNEQFF,TGTGCCAGCAGCTTTTCCTTAGCGGGGGTCATCTACAATGAGCAGTTCTTC
NA,TRBV19,NA,15,TRBJ2-6,CASSPGSSGANVLTF,TGTGCCAGTAGTCCCGGAAGCTCTGGGGCCAACGTCCTGACTTTC
NA,TRBV7-9,NA,17,TRBJ2-6,CASSSLVGGSGANVLTF,TGTGCCAGCAGCTCCCTGGTCGGGGGCTCTGGGGCCAACGTCCTGACTTTC
NA,TRBV6-1,NA,13,TRBJ2-2,CASRSGNTGELFF,TGTGCCAGCAGGTCCGGAAACACCGGGGAGCTGTTTTTT